These T cell receptor beta chains were read from a single sample in a study of blood T cell repertoires in COVID-19. TCRdb's copy holds only in-frame clones and misses some; the assay was immunoSEQ multiplex PCR. The sample has roughly 130,000 clones, approximately 80% seen once. Specimen: PBMCs or T cells enriched from blood (not recorded which). The origin of the receptors is a man in his forties or fifties who had recovered from COVID-19. The CDR3 runs from the conserved cysteine through the conserved F or W. D genes are given only for firm matches. Clone sizes are given selectively: once, few, many, or a class where the clone is expanded.

j_gene: TRBJ1-4
v_gene: TRBV29-1
d_gene: -
len: 14
abundance: few
CDR3nt: TGCAGCGTTGGTGCCGGGTTAGCAGATGAAAAACTGTTTTTT
CDR3aa: CSVGAGLADEKLFF

j_gene: TRBJ1-5
v_gene: TRBV14
d_gene: -
len: 17
abundance: -
CDR3nt: TGTGCCAGCAGCCAAGAAAACCTACTGACAGTTTACCAGCCCCAGCATTTT
CDR3aa: CASSQENLLTVYQPQHF

j_gene: TRBJ2-1
v_gene: TRBV11-3
d_gene: -
len: 14
abundance: -
CDR3nt: TGTGCCAGCAGCCGATCTAGTGTCGCCAATGAGCAGTTCTTC
CDR3aa: CASSRSSVANEQFF

j_gene: TRBJ1-1
v_gene: TRBV19
d_gene: TRBD1
len: 18
abundance: -
CDR3nt: TGTGCCAGTAGTATCGTTGGGACAGGGCCCCGCTCGAACACTGAAGCTTTCTTT
CDR3aa: CASSIVGTGPRSNTEAFF

j_gene: TRBJ2-1
v_gene: TRBV10-3
d_gene: TRBD2
len: 15
abundance: -
CDR3nt: TGTGCCATCAGTGAGTCCGGGACTAGCCACAATGAGCAGTTCTTC
CDR3aa: CAISESGTSHNEQFF

j_gene: TRBJ1-6
v_gene: TRBV11-3
d_gene: TRBD1
len: 15
abundance: few
CDR3nt: TGTGCCAGCAGCTTCCTTCCGGGACAGATTTCACCCCTCCACTTT
CDR3aa: CASSFLPGQISPLHF

j_gene: TRBJ2-3
v_gene: TRBV3-1/TRBV3-2
d_gene: -
len: 15
abundance: -
CDR3nt: TGTGCCAGCAGCCAACAGGGGATTAGCACAGATACGCAGTATTTT
CDR3aa: CASSQQGISTDTQYF

j_gene: TRBJ1-1
v_gene: TRBV6-4
d_gene: -
len: 14
abundance: -
CDR3nt: TGTGCCAGCAGTGAAAACGGGGGAGGGACTGAAGCTTTCTTT
CDR3aa: CASSENGGGTEAFF

j_gene: TRBJ2-7
v_gene: TRBV7-9
d_gene: -
len: 14
abundance: -
CDR3nt: TGTGCCAGCAGCTTAGTGGGGGCGCGGAACGAGCAGTACTTC
CDR3aa: CASSLVGARNEQYF

j_gene: TRBJ1-3
v_gene: TRBV30
d_gene: -
len: 16
abundance: -
CDR3nt: TGTGCCTGGACAGGAGGGTACCCAGACTCTGGAAACACCATATATTTT
CDR3aa: CAWTGGYPDSGNTIYF

j_gene: TRBJ1-4
v_gene: TRBV5-6
d_gene: TRBD1
len: 14
abundance: -
CDR3nt: TGTGCCAGCAGCCCACAGGGGACTAATGAAAAACTGTTTTTT
CDR3aa: CASSPQGTNEKLFF

j_gene: TRBJ2-7
v_gene: TRBV9
d_gene: -
len: 15
abundance: -
CDR3nt: TGTGCCAGCAGCGCCCAACTAGACGGTCCCTACGAGCAGTACTTC
CDR3aa: CASSAQLDGPYEQYF

j_gene: TRBJ1-1
v_gene: TRBV18
d_gene: -
len: 15
abundance: few
CDR3nt: TGTGCCAGCTCACCGGAAGCAGGGGCAGTCACTGAAGCTTTCTTT
CDR3aa: CASSPEAGAVTEAFF

j_gene: TRBJ1-2
v_gene: TRBV18
d_gene: -
len: 14
abundance: -
CDR3nt: TGTGCCAGCTCACCATCGGACACTAACTATGGCTACACCTTC
CDR3aa: CASSPSDTNYGYTF

j_gene: TRBJ2-5
v_gene: TRBV6-6
d_gene: -
len: 12
abundance: -
CDR3nt: TGTGCCAGCAGTTCCAGTGTGAAGACCCAGTACTTC
CDR3aa: CASSSSVKTQYF

j_gene: TRBJ1-2
v_gene: TRBV30
d_gene: -
len: 14
abundance: -
CDR3nt: TGTGCCTGGTCCACAGAGACAGGAGACTATGGCTACACCTTC
CDR3aa: CAWSTETGDYGYTF

j_gene: TRBJ2-7
v_gene: TRBV5-5
d_gene: TRBD1
len: 16
abundance: -
CDR3nt: TGTGCCAGCAGCTCCGGACGGACAGGGGCTGCCTACGAGCAGTACTTC
CDR3aa: CASSSGRTGAAYEQYF

j_gene: TRBJ1-2
v_gene: TRBV6-1
d_gene: TRBD1
len: 14
abundance: -
CDR3nt: TGTGCCAGCAGTGAAGCCAAGGGGGCGGATGGCTACACCTTC
CDR3aa: CASSEAKGADGYTF

j_gene: TRBJ2-5
v_gene: TRBV7-8
d_gene: TRBD2
len: 13
abundance: -
CDR3nt: TGTGCCAGCAGCTTAGCGGGGGGGGAGACCCAGTACTTC
CDR3aa: CASSLAGGETQYF

j_gene: TRBJ2-2
v_gene: TRBV18
d_gene: -
len: 14
abundance: -
CDR3nt: TGTGCCAGCTCACCACGTCAGAACACCGGGGAGCTGTTTTTT
CDR3aa: CASSPRQNTGELFF

j_gene: TRBJ2-7
v_gene: TRBV11-3
d_gene: TRBD1
len: 13
abundance: -
CDR3nt: TGTGCCAGCAGCGCCCGGGACAGAGGTGAGCAGTACTTC
CDR3aa: CASSARDRGEQYF

j_gene: TRBJ1-1
v_gene: TRBV4-2
d_gene: TRBD1
len: 15
abundance: -
CDR3nt: TGTGCCAGCAGCCAAGATGGGCCAGGGGGAACTGAAGCTTTCTTT
CDR3aa: CASSQDGPGGTEAFF

j_gene: TRBJ1-5
v_gene: TRBV6-5
d_gene: -
len: 13
abundance: -
CDR3nt: TGTGCCAGCAGACTGGACAGCCGTCGGCCCCAGCATTTT
CDR3aa: CASRLDSRRPQHF

j_gene: TRBJ1-5
v_gene: TRBV24-1
d_gene: TRBD1
len: 13
abundance: -
CDR3nt: TGTGCCACCAGTCGACAGGGGAATCAGCCCCAGCATTTT
CDR3aa: CATSRQGNQPQHF

j_gene: TRBJ2-2
v_gene: TRBV27
d_gene: TRBD1
len: 15
abundance: -
CDR3nt: TGTGCCAGCAGTTTACAACAGGGGGACACCGGGGAGCTGTTTTTT
CDR3aa: CASSLQQGDTGELFF

j_gene: TRBJ2-2
v_gene: TRBV14
d_gene: TRBD2
len: 14
abundance: -
CDR3nt: TGTGCCAGCAGCCGGCGGGGGGGCTCCGGGGAGCTGTTTTTT
CDR3aa: CASSRRGGSGELFF

j_gene: TRBJ1-2
v_gene: TRBV25-1
d_gene: TRBD1
len: 15
abundance: -
CDR3nt: TGTGCCAGCCCGCAATTCGGACAGGGGGTATATGGCTACACCTTC
CDR3aa: CASPQFGQGVYGYTF

j_gene: TRBJ2-6
v_gene: TRBV5-1
d_gene: -
len: 18
abundance: -
CDR3nt: TGCGCCAGCAGCCCAAGGGACTCCCAGGGCTCTGGGGCCAACGTCCTGACTTTC
CDR3aa: CASSPRDSQGSGANVLTF

j_gene: TRBJ1-3
v_gene: TRBV12-3/TRBV12-4
d_gene: -
len: 11
abundance: -
CDR3nt: TGTGCCAGCATCCGGGGAAACACCATATATTTT
CDR3aa: CASIRGNTIYF

j_gene: TRBJ2-7
v_gene: TRBV5-4
d_gene: TRBD2
len: 15
abundance: -
CDR3nt: TGTGCCAGCAGCTTGAGTAGCGGGGGTGTCTACGAGCAGTACTTC
CDR3aa: CASSLSSGGVYEQYF

j_gene: TRBJ1-1
v_gene: TRBV9
d_gene: -
len: 18
abundance: once
CDR3nt: TGTGCCAGCAGCGTAGGGTCCGCCGGATGGGCCATGAACACTGAAGCTTTCTTT
CDR3aa: CASSVGSAGWAMNTEAFF

j_gene: TRBJ2-7
v_gene: TRBV28
d_gene: TRBD2
len: 16
abundance: -
CDR3nt: TGTGCCAGCAGTGACGGACTAGCGGGGGTGATTTACGAGCAGTACTTC
CDR3aa: CASSDGLAGVIYEQYF

j_gene: TRBJ1-5
v_gene: TRBV6-2/TRBV6-3
d_gene: TRBD1
len: 16
abundance: -
CDR3nt: TGTGCCAGCAGTTACGAGGGGACAGGGGAGAATCAGCCCCAGCATTTT
CDR3aa: CASSYEGTGENQPQHF

j_gene: TRBJ2-3
v_gene: TRBV7-9
d_gene: TRBD2
len: 17
abundance: -
CDR3nt: TGTGCCAGCAGCTTGGCGGCAGGGACTAGGAGCACAGATACGCAGTATTTT
CDR3aa: CASSLAAGTRSTDTQYF